This T cell receptor (beta chain) was captured in a study of cytomegalovirus exposure and HLA in healthy donors. Study at large: Earlier findings included 117 million unique TCR beta sequences obtained from 170 million or so T cells. Study-wide results and caveats: Segments of the TCR beta V type were, in most cases, productive about 87% or about 30% of the time in an earlier analysis.

The length of the CDR3 is 18 residues. Per the germline V gene, CDR1 is MDHEN and CDR2 is SYDVKM. Trimming stripped 3 bases from V and 0 bases from J, with 19 bases between. This clone was recorded a few times. Its antigen is not known. PCR primers comprised 60 Vbeta and 13 Jbeta primers. Only in-frame clones appear in the TCRdb table, and some are missing; sequencing was by immunoSEQ multiplex PCR. The sample has about 160,000 clones, about 75% seen once. The sequencing input was PBMCs. The clonotype originates from a woman aged 45-65 years in good health and CMV-seropositive. The chain has TRBV28 and TRBJ2-3, with D perhaps matching TRBD1 (5 bases). The CDR3 reads CASSFLVPRDRSTDTQYF. Written as DNA, the CDR3 is TGTGCCAGCAGTTTTCTGGTCCCCAGGGATAGGAGCACAGATACGCAGTATTTT. Full variable domain (remainder filled in from reference TRBV28 and TRBJ2-3): DVKVTQSSRYLVKRTGEKVFLECVQDMDHENMFWYRQDPGLGLRLIYFSYDVKMKEKGDIPEGYSVSREKKERFSLILESASTNQTSMYLCASSFLVPRDRSTDTQYFGPGTRLTVL.